The 27 T cell receptor beta chains below come from one sample, sequenced in a study of T cells in Graves' hyperthyroidism and ophthalmopathy. TCR beta CDR3 regions were amplified from RNA transcripts. The TCR CDR3 first-round RT-PCR relied on the HTBI primer set. One entry per CDR3 protein, called by TCRdb with MiXCR from the multiplex PCR reads. The sample holds approximately 520,000 distinct CDR3 sequences, around 21% seen once. The sample was blood. These receptors were taken from a man aged 18 to 30 with Graves' hyperthyroidism.

This clonotype was detected ten times or more. The V and J genes are TRBV28 and TRBJ1-3; the D gene is possibly TRBD1 (5 bases). With 3 bases removed from V and 4 bases from J, the gap between germline ends came to 13 bases. CDR3 size: 15 residues. The germline V gene has CDR1 MDHEN and CDR2 SYDVKM. In nucleotides, the CDR3 is TGTGCCAGCAGTTTGGTTGGGGCACCCGGAAACACCATATATTTT. It encodes CASSLVGAPGNTIYF.

This clonotype was recorded many times. The CDR3 here is CASSKGISGNTIYF. CDR3 nucleotide sequence: TGTGCCAGCAGTAAGGGGATCTCTGGAAACACCATATATTTT. V usage is TRBV6-1 and J usage is TRBJ1-3, with D tentatively TRBD1 (5 bases). V lost 5 bases and J 0 bases, leaving 8 bases between the germline ends. Germline assignment: CDR1 MNHNS and CDR2 SASEGT. This CDR3 region has 14 residues.

This clonotype was counted at least ten times. The J gene is TRBJ2-7, the V gene TRBV6-2 or TRBV6-3, with D perhaps matching TRBD2 (6 bases). CDR3 length: 12 amino acids. Trimming took off 7 bases at V and 12 bases at J, with 19 bases between the two ends. Germline values: CDR1 MNHEY, CDR2 SVGEGT. The CDR3 bases are TGTGCCAGCACCCCGGGGGACGCCGGCAGGTACTTC. Residues: CASTPGDAGRYF.

This clonotype has a count of ten or more. The rearrangement uses TRBV28 and TRBJ2-7, with a weak D call TRBD1 (6 bases). The ends were cut back, 2 bases at V and 5 bases at J, with 10 bases in the middle. The germline gives CDR1 MDHEN, CDR2 SYDVKM. This CDR3 has 13 residues. The CDR3: CASSLGDTNEQYF. The CDR3 DNA reads TGTGCCAGCAGTTTAGGGGACACAAACGAGCAGTACTTC.

This clonotype showed up many times. The chain employs TRBV7-8 and TRBJ2-7; D gene ambiguous. V dropped 3 bases and J dropped 0 bases, with 15 bases sitting between them. The CDR3 spans 16 residues. Germline V lookup: CDR1 SGHVS, CDR2 FQNEAQ. CDR3 sequence reads: CASSLDVFLGSYEQYF. CDR3 bases: TGTGCCAGCAGCTTGGATGTGTTCCTCGGCTCCTACGAGCAGTACTTC.

In its sample, this clonotype was seen many times. The gene calls are TRBV6-2 or TRBV6-3 and TRBJ1-6; 7 bases match TRBD1. This CDR3 contains 13 residues. Trimming at V came to 10 bases and at J to 7 bases, leaving 7 bases not matched to a gene. Looked up from germline, CDR1 is MNHEY and CDR2 is SVGEGT. Here the CDR3 DNA reads TGTGCCACCCAGGGGGAGCAGAATTCACCCCTCCACTTT. It encodes CATQGEQNSPLHF.

The sample holds a few counts of this clonotype. The chain combines TRBV7-8 with TRBJ2-7, with D unclear. Germline V CDR1 and CDR2: SGHVS, FQNEAQ. Deletions cut 5 bases from V and 5 bases from J, with 16 bases between. The CDR3 extends over 14 amino acids. This chain's CDR3 is CASSLTVSWHEQYF. In DNA, the CDR3 is TGTGCCAGCAGCCTCACCGTTAGTTGGCACGAGCAGTACTTC.

In this sample, this clonotype turned up many times. This rearrangement joins TRBV28 to TRBJ1-3; tentatively, D is TRBD1 (6 bases). V lost 2 bases and J lost 2, with 10 bases in between. CDR1 is MDHEN, CDR2 SYDVKM, per germline. The CDR3 covers 15 residues. The CDR3 region is CASSLTGGTGNTIYF. The DNA for the CDR3 is TGTGCCAGCAGTTTAACCGGGGGCACTGGAAACACCATATATTTT.

This clonotype was counted ten times or more. This chain joins TRBV28 and TRBJ1-5; D call uncertain. The CDR3 loop spans 14 amino acids. Looked up from germline, CDR1 is MDHEN and CDR2 is SYDVKM. V lost 8 bases, J lost 5 bases, and 16 bases lay in between. CDR3 nucleotide sequence: TGTGCCAGCCGGTTTTGGGGAGATTATCAGCCCCAGCATTTT. It encodes CASRFWGDYQPQHF.

On this clonotype itself: Likely a read error: the CDR3 ends without its conserved phenylalanine or tryptophan. The chain recombines TRBV6-5 with TRBJ2-5; D call uncertain. The V and J ends lost 6 bases and 4 bases respectively, with 9 bases between them. The germline V gene encodes CDR1 MNHEY and CDR2 SVGAGI. The CDR3 totals 12 residues. The chain's CDR3 is CASSHPSETQYS. The CDR3 DNA is TGTGCCAGCAGCCACCCGTCAGAGACCCAGTACTCC.

This clonotype was counted ten times or more. The genes are TRBV6-5 and TRBJ2-7; TRBD2 is a possible D gene (5 bases). The V end was cut by 2 bases, the J end by 5 bases, with 13 bases between. Germline V gene sequence: CDR1 MNHEY, CDR2 SVGAGI. The CDR3 runs 14 residues. This chain's CDR3 is CASSYGRGIHEQYF. In DNA, the CDR3 is TGTGCCAGCAGTTACGGACGAGGGATCCACGAGCAGTACTTC.

This clonotype was seen repeatedly, ten times or more. The rearrangement joins TRBV19 to TRBJ1-1; D unresolved. Germline V gene sequence: CDR1 LNHDA, CDR2 SQIVND (reference sequence). Deletions cut 5 bases from V and 0 bases from J, with 13 bases between. The CDR3 is 15 amino acids. The CDR3 is CASSWARSVNTEAFF. CDR3 coding DNA: TGTGCCAGTAGTTGGGCTCGATCGGTGAACACTGAAGCTTTCTTT.

This clonotype has ten or more counts. The rearrangement uses TRBV27 and TRBJ1-5; D not resolved. V was clipped by 4 bases and J by 5 bases, with 15 bases between them. The CDR3 sequence is 15 residues long. Germline CDR1 is MNHEY and CDR2 is SMNVEV (reference sequence). CDR3 DNA: TGTGCCAGCAGTTCCCGCCCCGCCGGGGATCAGCCCCAGCATTTT. This encodes CASSSRPAGDQPQHF.

The table lists this clonotype with a few counts. The J gene is TRBJ1-1, the V gene TRBV6-2 or TRBV6-3, with D unresolved. The CDR3 runs to 12 residues. Germline values: CDR1 MNHEY, CDR2 SVGEGT. V shed 1 base and J shed 5 bases, with 5 bases lying between them. DNA of the CDR3: TGTGCCAGCAGTTACTATCGTACTGAAGCTTTCTTT. It yields the protein CASSYYRTEAFF.

This sequence joins TRBV29-1 and TRBJ1-1; D uncertain. Trimming shortened V by 0 bases and J by 5 bases, and 7 bases separated the two germline ends. Germline CDR1 reads SQVTM; CDR2 reads ANQGSEA. The CDR3 has 12 residues. The CDR3: CSVEEVRTEAFF. CDR3 nucleotide sequence: TGCAGCGTTGAAGAGGTGCGAACTGAAGCTTTCTTT.

This clonotype was seen at least ten times. This sequence joins TRBV5-1 and TRBJ2-5, with TRBD1 as a possible D gene (6 bases). CDR1 and CDR2 from the germline V gene are SGHRS and YFSETQ. Trimming stripped 5 bases from V and 3 bases from J, with 14 bases between. CDR3 length: 14 residues. The CDR3 sequence: CASSNTGSEETQYF. The CDR3, as DNA: TGCGCCAGCAGTAACACAGGGAGTGAAGAGACCCAGTACTTC.

The chain links TRBV4-1 to TRBJ2-7; TRBD1 agrees at 7 bases. The CDR3 has 14 residues. V was clipped by 6 bases and J by 0 bases; unmatched bases: 5. The germline gives CDR1 MGHRA, CDR2 YSYEKL. Written as DNA, the CDR3 is TGCGCCAGCAGACCGGGACAGTTCTCCTACGAGCAGTACTTC. It translates to CASRPGQFSYEQYF.

This chain connects TRBV4-1 to TRBJ1-1; D is possibly TRBD1 (5 bases). Germline V gene lookup returns CDR1 MGHRA and CDR2 YSYEKL. Trimming left V 0 bases short and J 7 bases short, with 12 bases between. CDR3 size: 14 residues. CDR3 in amino acids: CASSQDRDRYEAFF. The CDR3 DNA follows: TGCGCCAGCAGCCAAGATCGAGACAGATATGAAGCTTTCTTT.

This clonotype was picked up many times. This chain joins TRBV28 and TRBJ1-2; D ambiguous. Per the germline V gene, CDR1 is MDHEN and CDR2 is SYDVKM. The CDR3 has 13 residues. V lost 2 bases to trimming and J lost 5 bases, with 9 bases between them. CDR3 amino acids: CASSLPQTYGYTF. DNA for the CDR3: TGTGCCAGCAGTTTACCGCAGACGTATGGCTACACCTTC.

This clonotype was recorded many times. This chain uses TRBV11-1 with TRBJ2-7, with 9 bases fitting TRBD2. Trimming took 4 bases from V and 3 from J; bases not matched to a gene: 4. The CDR3 is 14 residues long. Looked up from germline, CDR1 is SGHAT and CDR2 is FQDESV (reference sequence). This CDR3 reads CASSWTSEDYEQYF. CDR3 bases: TGTGCCAGCAGCTGGACTAGCGAGGACTACGAGCAGTACTTC. The full variable domain, with the rest looked up from reference TRBV11-1 and TRBJ2-7, is EAEVAQSPRYKITEKSQAVAFWCDPISGHATLYWYRQILGQGPELLVQFQDESVVDDSQLPKDRFSAERLKGVDSTLKIQPAELGDSAMYLCASSWTSEDYEQYFGPGTRLTVT.

The rearrangement joins TRBV6-2 or TRBV6-3 to TRBJ1-2; TRBD1 matches at 9 bases. The junction had 19 bases not matched to a gene; V was cut back by 8 bases and J by 9 bases. The CDR3 covers 16 residues. Germline V gene sequence: CDR1 MNHEY, CDR2 SVGEGT. Here the CDR3 DNA reads TGTGCCAGCGCTTCCCGGACAGGGGATCAATGGCTGAGCTACACCTTC. It is translated as CASASRTGDQWLSYTF.

Ten or more counts support this clonotype. The chain uses TRBV30 and TRBJ1-2, with D maybe TRBD1 (5 bases). The germline V and J ends were trimmed by 3 bases and 1 base, with 9 bases remaining between them. The germline V gene encodes CDR1 GTSNPN and CDR2 SVGIG (reference sequence). This CDR3 is built from 13 residues. The CDR3 sequence: CAWSIQVNYGYTF. As DNA, the CDR3 is TGTGCCTGGAGCATACAGGTTAACTATGGCTACACCTTC.

This clonotype was observed at least ten times. The chain joins TRBV5-1 to TRBJ1-2, with TRBD1 as a possible D gene (6 bases). Trimming took 1 base from V and 2 from J, leaving 18 bases between them. This CDR3 is 17 amino acids long. Germline lookup yields CDR1 SGHRS and CDR2 YFSETQ. The CDR3 sequence: CASSLLVGGAGNYGYTF. The CDR3 nucleotides are TGCGCCAGCAGCTTGTTGGTCGGGGGCGCAGGGAACTATGGCTACACCTTC.

Many counts were recorded for this clonotype. The CDR3 sequence is CASSITGGRYEQYF. In DNA form, the CDR3 reads TGTGCCAGTAGTATTACAGGGGGAAGGTACGAGCAGTACTTC. The V gene is TRBV19, the J gene TRBJ2-7, with TRBD1 identical over 8 bases. Germline CDR1 LNHDA, CDR2 SQIVND (reference sequence). This CDR3 contains 14 residues. V shed 3 bases and J 4 bases; nucleotides not matched to a gene: 5.

The genes are TRBV11-2 and TRBJ2-5; 11 nucleotides agree with TRBD2. The CDR3 extends over 16 amino acids. V was pared by 5 bases and J by 10 bases, with 15 bases of the junction left unmatched. Germline V gene lookup returns CDR1 SGHAT and CDR2 FQNNGV. CDR3 amino acids: CASSPGLADLGGGQYF. The CDR3 bases are TGTGCCAGCAGCCCGGGACTAGCGGACCTCGGGGGGGGCCAGTACTTC.

CDR3 nucleotide sequence: TGTGCCAGCAGCCGGACACATATTCGTGAAGCTTTCTTT. Translated, it gives CASSRTHIREAFF. This chain uses TRBV5-6 with TRBJ1-1; maybe TRBD1 (5 bases). The CDR3 is 13 amino acids. Germline lookup yields CDR1 SGHDT and CDR2 YYEEEE. The germline V and J ends were trimmed by 4 bases and 7 bases, with 14 bases remaining between them.

The chain employs TRBV2 and TRBJ1-2; 10 bases are a match to TRBD1. The germline gives CDR1 SNHLY, CDR2 FYNNEI. The V and J ends lost 7 bases and 5 bases, in that order; junction bases with no gene match: 7. The CDR3 loop spans 14 amino acids. This CDR3 reads CASNPTGGVYGYTF. In nucleotides, the CDR3 is TGTGCCAGCAACCCGACAGGGGGCGTGTATGGCTACACCTTC.